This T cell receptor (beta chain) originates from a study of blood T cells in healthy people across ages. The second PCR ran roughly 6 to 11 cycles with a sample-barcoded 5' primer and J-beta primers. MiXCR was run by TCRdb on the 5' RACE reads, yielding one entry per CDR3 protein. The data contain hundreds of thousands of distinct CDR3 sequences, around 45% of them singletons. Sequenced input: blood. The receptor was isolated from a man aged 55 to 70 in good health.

Here the CDR3 DNA reads TGTGCCAGCAGACTAGCCCGAGTGGGTGGTCGAGAGACCCAGTACTTC. It specifies CASRLARVGGRETQYF. The chain joins TRBV6-1 to TRBJ2-5, with TRBD2 as a possible D gene (6 bases). Germline V CDR1 and CDR2: MNHNS, SASEGT. CDR3 size: 16 residues. The germline V and J ends were trimmed by 6 bases and 4 bases, with 21 bases remaining between them.